The 11 T cell receptor beta chains listed next were all sequenced from one sample in a study of response to subunit inactivated influenza vaccine. TCRdb reprocessed the RT-PCR reads with MiXCR, giving one entry per CDR3 protein. This table has about 570,000 distinct CDR3 sequences, approximately 10% appearing once. These data also formed part of another study, on T cells expressing NK-cell markers. That study adds: The TCR beta cDNA came from 5'RACE template switching with UMIs.

The source material was PBMCs from blood, sampled on the day of vaccination. Receptor source: a man aged 50-60 years who received an inactivated influenza vaccine.

The chain combines TRBV6-1 with TRBJ2-7; maybe TRBD2 (6 bases). Trimming took 8 bases from V and 5 from J, leaving 16 bases between them. CDR1 MNHNS and CDR2 SASEGT come from the germline V gene. The CDR3 spans 13 residues. DNA for the CDR3: TGTGCCAGCGGCCGGGACTTTCCCAACGAGCAGTACTTC. Protein: CASGRDFPNEQYF.

At least ten counts were recorded for this clonotype. J is TRBJ1-3 and V is TRBV4-3, with unresolved D. Germline lookup yields CDR1 LGHNA and CDR2 YSLEER. Deletions cut 0 bases from V and 1 base from J, with 7 bases between. This CDR3 comprises 15 residues. The chain's CDR3 is CASSQDRTSGNTIYF. CDR3 coding DNA: TGCGCCAGCAGCCAAGACAGGACTTCTGGAAACACCATATATTTT.

The table lists this clonotype with many counts. The chain is built from TRBV27 and TRBJ1-5, with a weak D call TRBD1 (5 bases). The CDR3 is made up of 13 amino acids. The germline gives CDR1 MNHEY, CDR2 SMNVEV (reference sequence). Trimming took off 5 bases at V and 2 bases at J, with 7 bases between the two ends. The CDR3 loop reads CASSPTGNQPQHF. The CDR3 DNA reads TGTGCCAGCAGTCCGACAGGCAATCAGCCCCAGCATTTT.

In DNA form, the CDR3 reads TGTGCCACCAGTGATGCAGCGCAGGGACGGGGCGAGCAGTACTTC. As protein: CATSDAAQGRGEQYF. The genes are TRBV24-1 and TRBJ2-7, with D perhaps assigned TRBD1 or TRBD2 (5 bases each). V lost 3 bases and J lost 6, with 17 bases in between. The germline V gene has CDR1 KGHDR and CDR2 SFDVKD. The CDR3 consists of 15 residues.

The chain combines TRBV28 with TRBJ1-5, with D perhaps matching TRBD1 (6 bases). Germline V gives CDR1 MDHEN, CDR2 SYDVKM. The CDR3 is 16 amino acids. Trimming shortened V by 4 bases and J by 4 bases, and 17 bases separated the two germline ends. The CDR3, as DNA: TGTGCCAGCAGTTATCCCCCCAGGGGATGGAATCAGCCCCAGCATTTT. Protein: CASSYPPRGWNQPQHF. Combining the CDR3 with reference TRBV28 and TRBJ1-5 gives the whole variable domain DVKVTQSSRYLVKRTGEKVFLECVQDMDHENMFWYRQDPGLGLRLIYFSYDVKMKEKGDIPEGYSVSREKKERFSLILESASTNQTSMYLCASSYPPRGWNQPQHFGDGTRLSIL.

V and J are TRBV5-1 and TRBJ2-1; TRBD2 aligns across 8 bases. V trimming: 2 bases; J trimming: 7 bases; junction bases outside the gene matches: 8. The CDR3 extends over 15 amino acids. Germline CDR1 is SGHRS and CDR2 is YFSETQ. CDR3 sequence (DNA): TGCGCCAGCAGCTTTGGGCTAGCGGGCAAAAATGAGCAGTTCTTC. It encodes CASSFGLAGKNEQFF.

This clonotype showed up many times. The chain recombines TRBV5-1 with TRBJ2-1; the match to TRBD2 covers 13 bases. From germline, CDR1 is SGHRS and CDR2 YFSETQ. CDR3 length: 16 amino acids. V trimming: 4 bases; J trimming: 5 bases; junction bases outside the gene matches: 6. The CDR3 sequence: CASSPGLAGVNNEQFF. As DNA, the CDR3 is TGCGCCAGCAGCCCAGGACTAGCGGGAGTGAACAATGAGCAGTTCTTC.

This clonotype was seen a handful of times. This chain uses TRBV14 with TRBJ2-7; TRBD1 might be the D (5 bases). V lost 1 base, J lost 0 bases, and 10 bases lay in between. Germline V lookup: CDR1 SGHDN, CDR2 FVKESK. The CDR3 loop spans 15 amino acids. CDR3 in DNA: TGTGCCAGCAGCCAAGGTATGACAGTCTCCTACGAGCAGTACTTC. This encodes CASSQGMTVSYEQYF.

The chain recombines TRBV9 with TRBJ2-1; weak D call: TRBD1 (6 bases). CDR3 size: 14 residues. Germline values: CDR1 SGDLS, CDR2 YYNGEE. Trimming took 4 bases from V and 6 from J, leaving 14 bases between them. CDR3: CASSPEGGRNEQFF. The DNA for the CDR3 is TGTGCCAGCAGCCCGGAAGGGGGTCGCAATGAGCAGTTCTTC.

This clonotype has a count of ten or more. The rearrangement joins TRBV25-1 to TRBJ2-5; possibly TRBD2 for D (6 bases). V was clipped by 1 base and J by 1 base, with 7 bases between them. In germline, CDR1 is MGHDK, CDR2 SYGVNS. The CDR3 is 14 amino acids. In DNA, the CDR3 is TGTGCCAGCAGTGAATGGGACTCCCAAGAGACCCAGTACTTC. It is translated as CASSEWDSQETQYF.

At least ten counts were recorded for this clonotype. The chain has TRBV6-5 and TRBJ1-5; D is possibly TRBD1 (5 bases). The germline gives CDR1 MNHEY, CDR2 SVGAGI. Trimming shortened V by 0 bases and J by 6 bases, and 9 bases separated the two germline ends. The CDR3 is 14 amino acids. The CDR3 DNA reads as TGTGCCAGCAGTTACTCGGGGGAGGGTCAGCCCCAGCATTTT. It yields the protein CASSYSGEGQPQHF.